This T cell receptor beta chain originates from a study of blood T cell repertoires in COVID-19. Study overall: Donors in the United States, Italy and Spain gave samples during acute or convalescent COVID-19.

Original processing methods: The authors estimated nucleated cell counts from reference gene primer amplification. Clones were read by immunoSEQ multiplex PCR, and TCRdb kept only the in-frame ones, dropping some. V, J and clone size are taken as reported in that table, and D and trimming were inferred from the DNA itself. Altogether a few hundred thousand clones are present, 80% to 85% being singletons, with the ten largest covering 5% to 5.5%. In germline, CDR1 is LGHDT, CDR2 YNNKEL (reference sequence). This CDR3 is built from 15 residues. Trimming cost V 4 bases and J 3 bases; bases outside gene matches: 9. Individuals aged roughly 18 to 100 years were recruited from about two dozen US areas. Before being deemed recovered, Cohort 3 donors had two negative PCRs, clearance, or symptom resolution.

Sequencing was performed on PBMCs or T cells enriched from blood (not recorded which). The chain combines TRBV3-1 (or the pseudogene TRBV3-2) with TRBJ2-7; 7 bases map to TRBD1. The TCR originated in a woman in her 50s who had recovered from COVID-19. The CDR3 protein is CASSPSGQKNYEQYF. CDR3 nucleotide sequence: TGTGCCAGCAGCCCGTCGGGACAGAAAAACTACGAGCAGTACTTC.